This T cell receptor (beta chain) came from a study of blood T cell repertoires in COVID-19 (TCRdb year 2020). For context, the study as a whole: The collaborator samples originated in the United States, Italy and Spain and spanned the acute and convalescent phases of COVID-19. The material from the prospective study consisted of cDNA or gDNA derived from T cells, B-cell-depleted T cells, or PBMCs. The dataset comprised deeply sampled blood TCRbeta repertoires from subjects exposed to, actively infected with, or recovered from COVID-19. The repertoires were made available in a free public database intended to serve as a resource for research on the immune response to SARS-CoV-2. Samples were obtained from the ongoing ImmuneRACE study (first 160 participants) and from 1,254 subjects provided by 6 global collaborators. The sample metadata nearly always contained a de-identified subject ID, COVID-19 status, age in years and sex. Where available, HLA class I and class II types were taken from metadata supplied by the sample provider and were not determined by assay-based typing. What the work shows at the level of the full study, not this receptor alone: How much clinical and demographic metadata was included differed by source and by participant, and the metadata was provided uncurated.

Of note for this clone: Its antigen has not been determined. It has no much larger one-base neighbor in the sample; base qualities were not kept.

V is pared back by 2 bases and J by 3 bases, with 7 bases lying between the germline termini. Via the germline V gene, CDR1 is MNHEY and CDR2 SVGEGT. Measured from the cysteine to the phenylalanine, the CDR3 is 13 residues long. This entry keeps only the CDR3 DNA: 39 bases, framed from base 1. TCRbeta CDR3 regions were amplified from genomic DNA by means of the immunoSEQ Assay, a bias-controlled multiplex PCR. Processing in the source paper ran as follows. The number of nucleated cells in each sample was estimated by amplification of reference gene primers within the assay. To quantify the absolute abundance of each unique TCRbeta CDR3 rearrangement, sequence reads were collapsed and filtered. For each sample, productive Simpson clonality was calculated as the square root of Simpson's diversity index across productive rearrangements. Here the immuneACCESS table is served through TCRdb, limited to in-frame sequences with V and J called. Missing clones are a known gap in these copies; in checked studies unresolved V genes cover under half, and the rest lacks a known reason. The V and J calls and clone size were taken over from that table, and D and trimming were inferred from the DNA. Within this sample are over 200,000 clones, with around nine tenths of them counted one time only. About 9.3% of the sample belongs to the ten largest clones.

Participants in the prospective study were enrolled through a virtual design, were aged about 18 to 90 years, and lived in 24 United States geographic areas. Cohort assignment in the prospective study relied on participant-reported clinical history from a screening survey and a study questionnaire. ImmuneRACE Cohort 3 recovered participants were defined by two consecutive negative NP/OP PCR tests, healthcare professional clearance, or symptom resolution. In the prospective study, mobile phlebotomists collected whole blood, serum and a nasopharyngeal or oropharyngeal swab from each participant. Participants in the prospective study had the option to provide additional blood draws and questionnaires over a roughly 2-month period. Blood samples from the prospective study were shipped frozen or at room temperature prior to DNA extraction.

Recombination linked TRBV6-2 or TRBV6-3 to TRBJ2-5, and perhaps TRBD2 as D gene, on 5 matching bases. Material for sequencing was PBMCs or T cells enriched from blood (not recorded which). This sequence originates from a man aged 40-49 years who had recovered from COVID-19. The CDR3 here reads CASSYVGEETQYF. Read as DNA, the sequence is TGTGCCAGCAGTTACGTCGGGGAAGAGACCCAGTACTTC.